This T cell receptor (beta chain) came from a study of technical replicates of blood from a handful of donors. Measured with immunoSEQ multiplex PCR; TCRdb has only the in-frame clones, and not every one. The top ten hold 0.3% to 0.45% of the sample, which has under 85,000 clones, 80% to 95% seen once. Trimming cost V 0 bases and J 2 bases, with 27 bases left between them. CDR3 length: 20 amino acids. Germline V gives CDR1 SQVTM, CDR2 ANQGSEA. The TCR comes from a human donor in good health. The chain carries TRBV29-1 and TRBJ2-3, with a weak D call TRBD2 (6 bases). The material sequenced was T cells isolated from PBMCs. Here the CDR3 reads CSVEDPNTKEGLQHTDTQYF. In DNA, the CDR3 is TGCAGCGTTGAAGATCCAAATACAAAGGAGGGACTGCAACACACAGATACGCAGTATTTT.